The 26 T cell receptor beta chains reported below all come from one sample, sequenced in a study of radiotherapy plus CTLA-4 blockade in lung cancer. The protocol was immunoSEQ multiplex PCR, while the TCRdb copy is restricted to in-frame clones and leaves out a portion. The sample includes about 82,000 clones, approximately 79% of them seen just once. The sequencing used peripheral blood, collected from a patient treated with radiotherapy plus ipilimumab. These receptors came from a human donor with non-small cell lung cancer that progressed on radiotherapy plus ipilimumab.

The chain has TRBV27 and TRBJ2-7; 9 bases are a match to TRBD1. This CDR3 is built from 14 residues. V was pared by 5 bases and J by 5 bases, with 7 bases of the junction left unmatched. Germline V lookup: CDR1 MNHEY, CDR2 SMNVEV (reference sequence). CDR3 in DNA: TGTGCCAGCAGTACAGGGGGCGCTTTCGACGAGCAGTACTTC. This sequence encodes CASSTGGAFDEQYF.

The rearrangement joins TRBV4-1 to TRBJ1-3; D remains ambiguous. Germline V lookup: CDR1 MGHRA, CDR2 YSYEKL. Trimming took 0 bases from V and 2 from J, leaving 8 bases between them. This CDR3 contains 15 residues. The CDR3 nucleotides read TGCGCCAGCAGCCAAGATCGGGTAGCTGGAAACACCATATATTTT. Amino acid sequence: CASSQDRVAGNTIYF.

V is TRBV2 and J is TRBJ2-3, with TRBD1 matching 7 bases. Germline V gene sequence: CDR1 SNHLY, CDR2 FYNNEI. Losses at the gene ends were 6 bases for V and 4 bases for J; bases not matched to a gene: 10. The CDR3 runs to 15 residues. CDR3 residues: CASSRTGITADTQYF. CDR3 bases: TGTGCCAGCAGCCGGACAGGTATTACAGCAGATACGCAGTATTTT.

This chain uses TRBV4-2 with TRBJ1-2; D is undetermined. There are 12 residues in the CDR3. V was shortened by 4 bases and J by 6 bases, with 9 bases between the two germline ends. Germline loops: CDR1 LGHNA, CDR2 YNFKEQ. CDR3 region: CASSLSVDGYTF. CDR3 in DNA: TGTGCCAGCAGCCTGAGCGTGGATGGCTACACCTTC.

This clone has just a few counts. The chain joins TRBV7-8 to TRBJ1-4; D uncertain. V shed 1 base and J shed 10 bases, with 10 bases lying between them. Germline V gene lookup returns CDR1 SGHVS and CDR2 FQNEAQ. CDR3 length: 13 residues. Here the CDR3 reads CASSLVGVGKLFF. CDR3 DNA sequence: TGTGCCAGCAGCTTAGTTGGTGTTGGAAAACTGTTTTTT.

This chain uses TRBV4-1 with TRBJ2-5; D perhaps matches TRBD1 (5 bases). The CDR3 is 14 amino acids. From germline, CDR1 is MGHRA and CDR2 YSYEKL. Trimming removed 1 base from V and 5 bases from J, with 11 bases in between. The CDR3 sequence is CASSQGAGRETQYF. CDR3 in DNA: TGCGCCAGCAGCCAAGGGGCAGGGCGGGAGACCCAGTACTTC.

The V gene is TRBV29-1, the J gene TRBJ2-1, with D uncertain. The CDR3 is 13 amino acids. Germline V gene sequence: CDR1 SQVTM, CDR2 ANQGSEA. The germline V and J ends were trimmed by 4 bases and 5 bases, with 12 bases remaining between them. CDR3: CSVVDPRHNEQFF. The CDR3 coding sequence is TGCAGCGTTGTGGACCCTCGTCACAATGAGCAGTTCTTC.

This chain joins TRBV28 and TRBJ2-7; a weak D match, TRBD1 (7 bases). This CDR3 comprises 13 residues. Germline V gives CDR1 MDHEN, CDR2 SYDVKM. V was shortened by 7 bases and J by 3 bases, with 13 bases between the two germline ends. The CDR3 sequence: CASTAGQHYEQYF. In DNA form, the CDR3 reads TGTGCCAGCACCGCGGGACAGCACTACGAGCAGTACTTC.

This chain connects TRBV6-6 to TRBJ2-5; 7 bases map to TRBD1. This CDR3 contains 13 residues. CDR1 MNHNY and CDR2 SVGAGI come from the germline V gene (reference sequence). V lost 5 bases and J lost 4; bases outside the gene matches: 4. The CDR3 region has the DNA TGTGCCAGCAGTCGATCAGGGGGAGAGACCCAGTACTTC. As protein: CASSRSGGETQYF.

The gene calls are TRBV30 and TRBJ2-7; possibly TRBD1 or TRBD2 for D (5 bases each). V was pared by 4 bases and J by 7 bases, with 17 bases between. Germline-derived CDR1 and CDR2 are GTSNPN and SVGIG (reference sequence). The CDR3 totals 13 residues. CDR3 nucleotides: TGTGCCTGGAAACGGGGCTACGAGGGGGAGCAGTACTTC. As protein: CAWKRGYEGEQYF.

The CDR3 sequence is CASSWGETYEQYF. CDR3 DNA: TGTGCCAGCAGTTGGGGGGAGACCTACGAGCAGTACTTC. V usage is TRBV27 and J usage is TRBJ2-7; possibly TRBD2 for D (6 bases). The V end lost 4 bases, the J end lost 2 bases, and 9 bases lay between the germline ends. The CDR3 is 13 amino acids. Germline V gene lookup returns CDR1 MNHEY and CDR2 SMNVEV (reference sequence).

This chain links TRBV5-8 with TRBJ1-1, with D perhaps TRBD1 (6 bases). The CDR3 is 15 residues long. V was clipped by 3 bases and J by 3 bases, with 15 bases between them. The germline V gene encodes CDR1 SGHTS and CDR2 YDEGEE. CDR3 protein: CASSSLGRGYTEAFF. The DNA for the CDR3 is TGTGCCAGCAGCTCGCTCGGCAGGGGCTACACTGAAGCTTTCTTT.

This clone came up a few times. The rearrangement links TRBV27 to TRBJ2-5; a possible D gene is TRBD2 (6 bases). CDR1 MNHEY and CDR2 SMNVEV come from the germline V gene (reference sequence). The CDR3 totals 15 residues. Trimming left V 0 bases short and J 5 bases short, with 13 bases between. The CDR3 is CASSLSLGGFETQYF. In nucleotides, the CDR3 is TGTGCCAGCAGTTTATCTTTGGGGGGATTTGAGACCCAGTACTTC.

This clone was counted only a few times. The chain combines TRBV6-6 with TRBJ1-1; D is ambiguous. The CDR3 totals 12 residues. V lost 3 bases to trimming and J lost 4 bases, with 6 bases between them. The germline V gene has CDR1 MNHNY and CDR2 SVGAGI (reference sequence). The CDR3 bases are TGTGCCAGCAGTTATGAGCTCACTGAAGCTTTCTTT. Translating gives CASSYELTEAFF.

The chain links TRBV27 to TRBJ2-1, with 10 bases aligning to TRBD2. The CDR3 sequence is 16 residues long. Looked up from germline, CDR1 is MNHEY and CDR2 is SMNVEV (reference sequence). V lost 6 bases to trimming and J lost 7 bases; unmatched junction nucleotides: 12. CDR3 protein: CASSRITSGKINEQFF. CDR3 DNA sequence: TGTGCCAGCAGCCGAATCACTAGCGGGAAAATAAATGAGCAGTTCTTC.

In this sample, this clone turned up a few times. J is TRBJ1-1 and V is TRBV10-3; D call uncertain. Deletions cut 2 bases from V and 0 bases from J, with 7 bases between. The germline gives CDR1 ENHRY, CDR2 SYGVKD. The CDR3 covers 14 residues. The CDR3 DNA reads as TGTGCCATCAGTGAGCTGGGGATGAACACTGAAGCTTTCTTT. Translated, it gives CAISELGMNTEAFF.

This clone was seen repeatedly, ten times or more. The V call is TRBV5-6, the J call TRBJ2-1; D possibly uses TRBD1 or TRBD2 (6 bases each). Germline CDR1 reads SGHDT; CDR2 reads YYEEEE. With 0 bases removed from V and 6 bases from J, the gap between germline ends came to 10 bases. This CDR3 region has 14 residues. The CDR3 loop reads CASSLGGAPNEQFF. Written as DNA, the CDR3 is TGTGCCAGCAGCTTGGGGGGGGCCCCCAATGAGCAGTTCTTC.

This clone was found once. Here the CDR3 reads CASRSGTLLNEKLFF. The CDR3 nucleotides are TGTGCCAGCAGATCGGGGACCTTATTAAATGAAAAACTGTTTTTT. The J gene is TRBJ1-4, the V gene TRBV6-5; tentative D call: TRBD1 (5 bases). Germline V gene data show CDR1 as MNHEY and CDR2 as SVGAGI. The CDR3 consists of 15 residues. Trimming took 6 bases from V and 5 from J, leaving 16 bases between them.

In DNA, the CDR3 is TGTGCCAGCTCCCCCGGTTTAAGGGGTCTAGCGGGCAAATCAGATACGCAGTATTTT. This translates into CASSPGLRGLAGKSDTQYF. The chain has TRBV18 and TRBJ2-3; 8 bases line up with TRBD2. This CDR3 has 19 amino acids. The trim removed 6 bases at V and 4 bases at J, leaving 21 bases unmatched. Germline assignment: CDR1 KGHSH and CDR2 LQKENI.

This clone has more than one count but fewer than ten. The chain has TRBV13 and TRBJ1-1, with 7 positions matching TRBD1. CDR3 length: 13 residues. In germline, CDR1 is PRHDT, CDR2 FYEKMQ (reference sequence). J gave up 7 bases and V 7 bases, and 9 bases lay outside the gene matches. CDR3 amino acids: CASKTGEINEAFF. The CDR3 coding sequence is TGTGCCAGCAAAACAGGGGAAATCAATGAAGCTTTCTTT. Full variable domain (remainder filled in from reference TRBV13 and TRBJ1-1): AAGVIQSPRHLIKEKRETATLKCYPIPRHDTVYWYQQGPGQDPQFLISFYEKMQSDKGSIPDRFSAQQFSDYHSELNMSSLELGDSALYFCASKTGEINEAFFGQGTRLTVV.

This rearrangement joins TRBV20-1 to TRBJ2-5; D gene ambiguous. Trimming cost V 5 bases and J 4 bases, with 8 bases left between them. The CDR3 is 11 residues long. From germline, CDR1 is DFQATT and CDR2 SNEGSKA (reference sequence). The CDR3 coding sequence is TGCAGTGCTTCCCTTCTAGAGACCCAGTACTTC. Residues: CSASLLETQYF.

The V gene is TRBV28, the J gene TRBJ1-4, with D perhaps matching TRBD1 (6 bases). Germline CDR1 MDHEN, CDR2 SYDVKM. V gave up 7 bases and J gave up 7 bases, with 19 bases separating them. The CDR3 covers 15 residues. The CDR3 nucleotides are TGTGCCAGCACCCCGGTCGGGGGGCGATCTGAAAAACTGTTTTTT. Translated, it gives CASTPVGGRSEKLFF.

V gene TRBV6-5 combines with J gene TRBJ1-1; the match to TRBD1 covers 8 bases. This CDR3 spans 14 amino acids. V shed 2 bases, J shed 6 bases, and the junction held 5 bases outside the gene matches. CDR1 MNHEY and CDR2 SVGAGI come from the germline V gene. The CDR3 spells CASSYPGGLPEAFF. The CDR3 region has the DNA TGTGCCAGCAGTTACCCAGGGGGCCTCCCTGAAGCTTTCTTT.

This chain links TRBV9 with TRBJ2-3; D is perhaps TRBD2 (6 bases). Trimming stripped 3 bases from V and 4 bases from J, with 15 bases between. The CDR3 is made up of 15 amino acids. Germline CDR1 and CDR2: SGDLS and YYNGEE. The chain's CDR3 is CASSAQALAPDTQYF. CDR3 bases: TGTGCCAGCAGCGCCCAAGCACTAGCCCCAGATACGCAGTATTTT.

CDR3 in amino acids: CASSSAGRKAKNIQYF. CDR3 coding DNA: TGTGCCAGCAGCTCGGCGGGCCGTAAAGCCAAAAACATTCAGTACTTC. The rearrangement joins TRBV7-8 to TRBJ2-4, with TRBD2 as a possible D gene (5 bases). Trimming removed 4 bases from V and 0 bases from J, with 13 bases in between. From germline, CDR1 is SGHVS and CDR2 FQNEAQ. CDR3 length: 16 residues.

The J gene is TRBJ2-3, the V gene TRBV9; TRBD2 matches at 9 bases. This CDR3 comprises 17 residues. V lost 0 bases to trimming and J lost 4 bases; unmatched junction nucleotides: 9. Germline V gene data show CDR1 as SGDLS and CDR2 as YYNGEE. The CDR3 spells CASSVAPAGLAPDTQYF. As DNA, the CDR3 is TGTGCCAGCAGCGTAGCCCCCGCGGGACTAGCCCCAGATACGCAGTATTTT.